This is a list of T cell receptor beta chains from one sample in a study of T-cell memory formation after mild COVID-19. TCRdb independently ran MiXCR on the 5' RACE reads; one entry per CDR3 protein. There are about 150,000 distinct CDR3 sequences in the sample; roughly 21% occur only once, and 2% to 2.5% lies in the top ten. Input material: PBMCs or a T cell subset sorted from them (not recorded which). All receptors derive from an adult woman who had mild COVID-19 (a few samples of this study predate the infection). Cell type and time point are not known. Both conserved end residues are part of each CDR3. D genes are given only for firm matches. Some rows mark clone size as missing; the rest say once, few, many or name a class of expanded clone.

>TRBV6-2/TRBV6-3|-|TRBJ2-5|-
TGTGCCAGCAGTTACGGGGGGACGGCTCAAGAGACCCAGTACTTC
CASSYGGTAQETQYF
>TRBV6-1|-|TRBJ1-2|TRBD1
TGTGCCAGCAACCGGGACAGGACTAACTATGGCTACACCTTC
CASNRDRTNYGYTF
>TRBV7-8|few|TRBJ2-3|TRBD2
TGTGCCAGCAGCTTAGTAGCGGGTACGCAGTATTTT
CASSLVAGTQYF
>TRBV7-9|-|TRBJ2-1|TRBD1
TGTGCCAGCAGCCCCCGGACAGGGCATTACTACAATGAGCAGTTCTTC
CASSPRTGHYYNEQFF
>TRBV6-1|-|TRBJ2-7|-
TGTGCCAGCAGTGAAGGGGGGGGCGCAATCTACGAGCAGTACTTC
CASSEGGGAIYEQYF
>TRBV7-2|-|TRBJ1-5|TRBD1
TGTGCCAGCAGCCCAGGGACAGGGGGTCAGCCCCAGCATTTT
CASSPGTGGQPQHF
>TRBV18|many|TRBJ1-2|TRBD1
TGTGCCAGCTCACCCTGGGACAGGGAGAACTATGGCTACACCTTC
CASSPWDRENYGYTF
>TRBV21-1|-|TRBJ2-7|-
TGTGCCAGCAGCACCCGACTAGCGGGAGGGTGTGAGCAGTACTTC
CASSTRLAGGCEQYF
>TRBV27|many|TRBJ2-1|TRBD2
TGTGCCAGCAGGCGGGGCGGGGGGGCCTACAATGAGCAGTTCTTC
CASRRGGGAYNEQFF
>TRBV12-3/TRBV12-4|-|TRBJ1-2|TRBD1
TGTGCCAGCAGCCCGGACAGGGCGGATGGCTACACCTTC
CASSPDRADGYTF
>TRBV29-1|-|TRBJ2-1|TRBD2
TGCAGCGCCGGACTAGCGGGAGGGCCGGGGCAGTTCTTC
CSAGLAGGPGQFF
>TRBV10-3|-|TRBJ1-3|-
TGTGCCATCAGTGGCCAGGAAGGGACTGGAAACACCATATATTTT
CAISGQEGTGNTIYF
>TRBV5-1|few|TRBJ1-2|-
TGCGCCAGCAGCTTCCGGGACGCCGTGGGCTACACCTTC
CASSFRDAVGYTF
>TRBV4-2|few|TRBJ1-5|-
TGTGCCAGCAGCCAAGGCTTGTTTTTCACAGATAATCAGCCCCAGCATTTT
CASSQGLFFTDNQPQHF
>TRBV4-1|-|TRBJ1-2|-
TGCGCCAGCAGAGGGGGTCTTCAGTACTATGGCTACACCTTC
CASRGGLQYYGYTF
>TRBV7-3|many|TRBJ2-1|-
TGTGCCAGCAGCAGCCTCCACAGGGTCGATGAGCAGTTCTTC
CASSSLHRVDEQFF
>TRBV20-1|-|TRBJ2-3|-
TGCAGTGCTAGCCACCGCGGGCAAAGCACAGATACGCAGTATTTT
CSASHRGQSTDTQYF
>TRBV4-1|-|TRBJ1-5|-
TGCGCCAGCAGCCAGGACGGTGTTTATCAGCCCCAGCATTTT
CASSQDGVYQPQHF
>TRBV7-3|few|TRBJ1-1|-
TGTGCCAGCAGCCGAGGACTGAACACTGAAGCTTTCTTT
CASSRGLNTEAFF
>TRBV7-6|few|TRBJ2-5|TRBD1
TGTGCCAGCAGCCAACCCGGACAGGGGCAAGAGACCCAGTACTTC
CASSQPGQGQETQYF
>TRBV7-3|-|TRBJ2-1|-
TGTGCCAGCAGCTTAAGGATCGGCGGGGTGGGGTCCTACAATGAGCAGTTCTTC
CASSLRIGGVGSYNEQFF
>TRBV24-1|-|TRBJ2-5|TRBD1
TGTGCCACCAGTGGCCCGGCGGGACAGGAGAATCAAGAGACCCAGTACTTC
CATSGPAGQENQETQYF
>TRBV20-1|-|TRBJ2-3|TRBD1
TGCAGTGCTAGAGGGGGACAGCGCTCAGCCGGCACAGATACGCAGTATTTT
CSARGGQRSAGTDTQYF
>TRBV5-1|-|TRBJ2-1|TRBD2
TGCGCCAGCAGCTCTGACCTTAGCGGGGGTTACAATGAGCAGTTCTTC
CASSSDLSGGYNEQFF
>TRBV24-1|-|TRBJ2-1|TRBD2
TGTGCCACCAGTGATACCTGGACTAGCGGGAGATCTCGCAATGAGCAGTTCTTC
CATSDTWTSGRSRNEQFF